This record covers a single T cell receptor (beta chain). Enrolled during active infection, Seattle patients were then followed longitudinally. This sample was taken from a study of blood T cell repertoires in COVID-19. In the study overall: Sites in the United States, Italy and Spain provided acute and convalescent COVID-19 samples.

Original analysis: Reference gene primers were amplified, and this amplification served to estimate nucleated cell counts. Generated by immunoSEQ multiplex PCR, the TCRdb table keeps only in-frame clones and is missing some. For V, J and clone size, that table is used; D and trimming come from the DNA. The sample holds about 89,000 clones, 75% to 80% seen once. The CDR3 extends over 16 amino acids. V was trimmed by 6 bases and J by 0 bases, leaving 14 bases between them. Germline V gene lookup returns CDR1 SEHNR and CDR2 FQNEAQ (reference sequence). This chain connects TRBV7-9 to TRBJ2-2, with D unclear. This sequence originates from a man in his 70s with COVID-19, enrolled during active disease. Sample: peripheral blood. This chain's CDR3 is CASRPLGPANTGELFF. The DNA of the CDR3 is TGTGCCAGCAGACCTTTGGGCCCGGCGAACACCGGGGAGCTGTTTTTT. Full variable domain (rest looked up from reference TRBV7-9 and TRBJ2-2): DTGVSQNPRHKITKRGQNVTFRCDPISEHNRLYWYRQTLGQGPEFLTYFQNEAQLEKSRLLSDRFSAERPKGSFSTLEIQRTEQGDSAMYLCASRPLGPANTGELFFGEGSRLTVL.